These T cell receptor beta chains were read from a single sample in a study of blood T cell repertoires in COVID-19. Here immunoSEQ multiplex PCR was the method, and the copy in TCRdb shows in-frame clones only, minus some. The repertoire consists of over 75,000 clones, with 75% to 90% occurring once and the leading ten covering about 10%. Sequencing used peripheral blood. These receptor sequences come from a human donor in a cohort sampled during active COVID-19. Both conserved end residues are trimmed from each CDR3. Not all rows give a size; the values are once, few, many and, for expanded clones, a class.

TRBV28	TRBJ2-2	.	ASSFVGAAKTGELF
TRBV19	TRBJ1-5	.	ASSIVQGDGQPQH
TRBV28	TRBJ2-1	.	ASSRLAGSSYNEQF
TRBV6-6	TRBJ1-5	few	ASSNKRGQPQH
TRBV12-5	TRBJ2-5	.	ASGLGSIDNRGQETQY
TRBV19	TRBJ1-1	.	ASTSPGQRMNTEAF
TRBV19	TRBJ1-1	.	ASSILPGRGNTEAF
TRBV2	TRBJ2-5	.	ASRFTGDGTQY
TRBV9	TRBJ1-1	.	ASSATSARDTEAF
TRBV6-6	TRBJ1-4	.	ASSTGQGLGEKLF
TRBV28	TRBJ1-2	.	ASTSGGYYGYT
TRBV2	TRBJ1-2	.	ASSEGRGYGYT
TRBV25-1	TRBJ2-3	once	ASSPLAASTDTQY
TRBV18	TRBJ2-7	.	ASSQKYGLAVYEQY
TRBV5-1	TRBJ2-7	.	ASSDSDGFVYEQY
TRBV5-6	TRBJ1-2	.	ASSFLPGTGNHYGYT